This passage covers 8 T cell receptor beta chains from one sample sequenced in a study of chemoradiotherapy in HPV16-positive cancers (dated by TCRdb to 2022 to 2024). Library preparation used the immunoSEQ multiplex PCR assay. TCRdb took over this immuneACCESS table, retaining in-frame rearrangements with V and J assigned. Such tables are incomplete; in checked studies, under half of the missing clones stem from an unresolved V gene, and the remainder is unexplained. Recorded for this sample are some 11,000 clones; 72% of them occurred a single time. Clones ranked in the top ten supply 8.3% of the sample. The sample was taken from a patient who underwent chemoradiotherapy. Receptor source: a human donor with HPV-associated anogenital cancer.

The chain employs TRBV19 and TRBJ1-3; no clear D gene. Germline CDR1 LNHDA, CDR2 SQIVND (reference sequence). Trimming removed 6 bases at V and 1 base at J, with 16 bases between. There are 16 residues in the CDR3. The CDR3 DNA reads as TGTGCCAGTAGCTACTCCGGGCCACGGTCTGGAAACACCATATATTTT. This translates into CASSYSGPRSGNTIYF.

The chain joins TRBV7-9 to TRBJ2-1; 11 bases agree with TRBD2. V lost 5 bases and J lost 3; bases outside the gene matches: 3. CDR3 length: 15 amino acids. Germline V CDR1 and CDR2: SEHNR, FQNEAQ (reference sequence). The CDR3: CASSGSGRGYNEQFF. The CDR3 DNA reads as TGTGCCAGCAGCGGTAGCGGGAGGGGCTACAATGAGCAGTTCTTC.

The V call is TRBV7-2, the J call TRBJ1-3, with TRBD1 as a possible D gene (5 bases). Trimming pared 6 bases from V and 0 bases from J, leaving 15 bases between. Germline V lookup: CDR1 SGHTA, CDR2 FQGNSA. This CDR3 has 16 amino acids. The CDR3 here is CASSLNQGNSGNTIYF. CDR3 sequence (DNA): TGTGCCAGCAGTCTCAACCAGGGCAACTCTGGAAACACCATATATTTT.

This clone was observed a few times. The chain couples TRBV29-1 to TRBJ2-7, with D tentatively TRBD1 or TRBD2 (5 bases each). CDR1 is SQVTM, CDR2 ANQGSEA, per germline. This CDR3 is built from 15 residues. The germline V and J ends were trimmed by 6 bases and 5 bases, with 23 bases remaining between them. This CDR3 reads CSVGILDGGMDEQYF. CDR3 in DNA: TGCAGCGTAGGCATACTAGATGGGGGTATGGACGAGCAGTACTTC.

The chain carries TRBV21-1 and TRBJ2-5; no check of the table's D call, TRBD1, against the DNA was made. TRBV21-1 is tagged as a pseudogene. The CDR3 has 13 residues. The CDR3 nucleotides are TGTGCCAGCAGGCGGACACAAACGGGGACCCAGTACTTC. Translation: CASRRTQTGTQYF.

The V call is TRBV15, the J call TRBJ2-1; 13 bases line up with TRBD2. CDR1 and CDR2 from the germline V gene are LNHNV and YYDKDF (reference sequence). The CDR3 has 15 residues. After removal of 5 bases from V and 8 bases from J, the junction contained 6 bases not matched to a gene. The CDR3: CATSYTSGRADEQFF. Written as DNA, the CDR3 is TGTGCCACCAGCTATACTAGCGGGAGGGCCGATGAGCAGTTCTTC.

This chain connects TRBV27 to TRBJ2-7; D might be TRBD1 (6 bases). V lost 6 bases and J lost 2, with 14 bases in between. The CDR3 has 14 residues. Germline V CDR1 and CDR2: MNHEY, SMNVEV (reference sequence). In DNA form, the CDR3 reads TGTGCCAGCAGAATACAGGGTCACCCCTACGAGCAGTACTTC. Its translation is CASRIQGHPYEQYF.

The chain links TRBV28 to TRBJ1-4; 8 positions agree with TRBD1. V lost 4 bases and J lost 8; bases outside the gene matches: 9. The germline gives CDR1 MDHEN, CDR2 SYDVKM. The CDR3 has 15 amino acids. CDR3 sequence (DNA): TGTGCCAGCAGTTCCCGACAGGGGTTGTACGAAAAACTGTTTTTT. It is translated as CASSSRQGLYEKLFF. Together with reference TRBV28 and TRBJ1-4, the CDR3 gives the full variable domain: DVKVTQSSRYLVKRTGEKVFLECVQDMDHENMFWYRQDPGLGLRLIYFSYDVKMKEKGDIPEGYSVSREKKERFSLILESASTNQTSMYLCASSSRQGLYEKLFFGSGTQLSVL.